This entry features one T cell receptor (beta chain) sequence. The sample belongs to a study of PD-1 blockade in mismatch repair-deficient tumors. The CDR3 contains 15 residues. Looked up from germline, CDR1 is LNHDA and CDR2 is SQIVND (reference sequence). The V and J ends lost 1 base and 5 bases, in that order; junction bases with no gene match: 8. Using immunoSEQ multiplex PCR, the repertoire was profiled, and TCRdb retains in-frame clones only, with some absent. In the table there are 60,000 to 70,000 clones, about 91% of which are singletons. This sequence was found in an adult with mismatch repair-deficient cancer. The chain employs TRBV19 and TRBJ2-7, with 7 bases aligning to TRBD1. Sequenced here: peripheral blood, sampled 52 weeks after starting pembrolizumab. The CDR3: CASSIAQGPTDEQYF. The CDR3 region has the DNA TGTGCCAGTAGTATAGCACAGGGGCCAACAGACGAGCAGTACTTC.